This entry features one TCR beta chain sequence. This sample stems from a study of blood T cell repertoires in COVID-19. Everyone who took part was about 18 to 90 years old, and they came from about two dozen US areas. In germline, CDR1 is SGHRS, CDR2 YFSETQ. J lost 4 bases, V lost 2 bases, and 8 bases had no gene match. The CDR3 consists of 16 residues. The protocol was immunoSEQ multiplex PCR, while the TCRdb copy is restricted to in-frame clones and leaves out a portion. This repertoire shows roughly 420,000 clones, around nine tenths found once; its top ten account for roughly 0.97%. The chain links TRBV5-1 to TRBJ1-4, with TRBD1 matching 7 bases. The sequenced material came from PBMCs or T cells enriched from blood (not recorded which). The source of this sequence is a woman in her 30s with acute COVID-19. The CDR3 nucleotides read TGCGCCAGCAGCTTTAGAGGTGACAGGGTTAATGAAAAACTGTTTTTT. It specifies CASSFRGDRVNEKLFF.